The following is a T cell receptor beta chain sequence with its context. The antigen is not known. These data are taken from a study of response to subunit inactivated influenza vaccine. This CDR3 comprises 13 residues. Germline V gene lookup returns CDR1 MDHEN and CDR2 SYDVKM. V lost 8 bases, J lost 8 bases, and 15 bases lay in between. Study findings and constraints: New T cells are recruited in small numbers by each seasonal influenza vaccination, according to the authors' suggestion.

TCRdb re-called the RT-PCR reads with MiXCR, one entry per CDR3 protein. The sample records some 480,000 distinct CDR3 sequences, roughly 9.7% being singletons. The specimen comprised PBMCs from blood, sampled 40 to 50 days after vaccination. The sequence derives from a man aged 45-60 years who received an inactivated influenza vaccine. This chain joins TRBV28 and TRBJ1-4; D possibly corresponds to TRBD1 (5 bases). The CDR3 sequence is CASQGGRYEKLFF. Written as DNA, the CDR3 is TGTGCCAGCCAGGGAGGTAGATACGAAAAACTGTTTTTT.